This TCR beta chain was identified in a study of blood T cell repertoires in COVID-19. Per the authors' pipeline: Researchers report that nucleated cell counts were estimated from reference gene primer amplification. Clones were read by immunoSEQ multiplex PCR, and TCRdb kept only the in-frame ones, dropping some. V, J and clone size derive from that table, while D and trimming were established from the DNA sequence. The data contain roughly 100,000 clones, about 89% of them seen just once; the ten biggest clones take up 15% to 20%. This TCR was sampled from a man aged 45-65 years with acute or convalescent COVID-19. The sequenced sample was peripheral blood.

The CDR3 region is CASYPTQTHTGELFF. CDR3 nucleotide sequence: TGTGCCAGCTATCCGACACAAACCCACACCGGGGAGCTGTTTTTT. The chain employs TRBV18 and TRBJ2-2; no reliable D call. Germline V gives CDR1 KGHSH, CDR2 LQKENI. The CDR3 length is 15 residues. Trimming stripped 7 bases from V and 3 bases from J, with 15 bases between.